This T cell receptor (beta chain) was sequenced during a study of T cell responses to AZD1222 COVID-19 vaccine. Notes on the study in general: CD4 TCRs linked to vaccination spanned spike, dominating at 160-218 and 743-854. White British ancestry dominated among donors, who included more females, and clonal diversity was possibly underestimated.

Second-dose recipients at about 4 or about 12 weeks were treated as one pooled group. Comment on this clone: Antigen unknown.

Profiling relied on immunoSEQ multiplex PCR, and the TCRdb table lists in-frame clones only, not all of them. The repertoire holds approximately 89,000 clones, with approximately 90% as singletons. The CDR3 totals 14 residues. Germline V gene sequence: CDR1 SGHKS, CDR2 YYEKEE (reference sequence). Trimming removed 1 base at V and 5 bases at J, with 12 bases between. The sequence came from an adult who received the AZD1222 COVID-19 vaccine. The sample consisted of peripheral blood, taken 28 days after the second AZD1222 dose. This rearrangement joins TRBV5-5 to TRBJ1-1, with a possible D match to TRBD1 (6 bases). The CDR3 here is CASSLNRAITEAFF. The CDR3 coding sequence is TGTGCCAGCAGCTTGAACAGGGCAATTACTGAAGCTTTCTTT.